A single sample is the source of the 2 T cell receptor beta chains below, sequenced in a study of T cell repertoires in cytomegalovirus infection. What these receptors recognize is not known. TCRdb recomputed calls from the reads with MiXCR, one row per CDR3 protein. The sample records approximately 470,000 distinct CDR3 sequences, more than 40% being singletons. The sequencing here drew on cultured PBMCs, taken from culture after CMV antigen stimulation. The receptors originated from a human donor in good health (CMV status not recorded). Some clones in this sample may be carry-over from other donors' samples.

The chain employs TRBV5-6 and TRBJ2-3; TRBD2 might be the D (6 bases). With 5 bases removed from V and 6 bases from J, the gap between germline ends came to 13 bases. Germline V gives CDR1 SGHDT, CDR2 YYEEEE. This CDR3 spans 13 amino acids. The CDR3 nucleotides are TGTGCCAGCAGAAAATTTGGGGGGGATACGCAGTATTTT. Translation gives CASRKFGGDTQYF.

The chain recombines TRBV4-1 with TRBJ2-3, with D possibly TRBD2 on 6 matching bases. The CDR3 totals 15 residues. Germline CDR1 is MGHRA and CDR2 is YSYEKL. V lost 1 base and J 1 base, leaving 9 bases between the germline ends. The CDR3 here is CASSQVPSGTDTQYF. CDR3 sequence (DNA): TGCGCCAGCAGCCAAGTTCCTAGCGGCACAGATACGCAGTATTTT.